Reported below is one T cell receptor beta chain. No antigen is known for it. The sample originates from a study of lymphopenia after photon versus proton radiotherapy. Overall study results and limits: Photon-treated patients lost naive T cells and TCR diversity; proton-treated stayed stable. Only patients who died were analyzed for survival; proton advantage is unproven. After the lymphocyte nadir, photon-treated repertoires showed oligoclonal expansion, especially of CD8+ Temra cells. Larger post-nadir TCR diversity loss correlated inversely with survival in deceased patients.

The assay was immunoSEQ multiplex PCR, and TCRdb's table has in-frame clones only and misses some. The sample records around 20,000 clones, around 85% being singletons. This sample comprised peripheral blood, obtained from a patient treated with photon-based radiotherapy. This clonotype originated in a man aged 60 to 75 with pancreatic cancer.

The CDR3 DNA reads TGTGCCAGCAGTTACCGAAACAGGTTAGGTGAGCAGTTCTTC. It codes for CASSYRNRLGEQFF. The chain has TRBV6-5 and TRBJ2-1; tentatively, D is TRBD1 (5 bases). The CDR3 extends over 14 amino acids. CDR1 MNHEY and CDR2 SVGAGI come from the germline V gene. Trimming took 2 bases from V and 9 from J, leaving 14 bases between them.